The rows below give T cell receptor beta chains drawn from one sample of a study of cytomegalovirus exposure and HLA in healthy donors. TCRdb's table, derived via immunoSEQ multiplex PCR, lists solely in-frame clones and lacks some. This table holds some 72,000 clones, about 96% found once. The specimen sequenced was PBMCs. Receptors were obtained from a man aged 18 to 30 in good health and CMV-seropositive. Each CDR3 is given with its conserved first and last residue. The D gene is left open where the match is weak. Clone size, where shown, is once, few, many, or a class for clones that have expanded.

>-|TRBJ2-7|TRBV6-5|TRBD2
CASSLTSGSSYEQYF
TGTGCCAGCAGCCTGACTAGCGGGAGCTCCTACGAGCAGTACTTC
>-|TRBJ2-1|TRBV11-2|-
CASSLGRGRSNEQFF
TGTGCCAGCAGCTTAGGCCGCGGGCGGTCCAATGAGCAGTTCTTC
>-|TRBJ2-7|TRBV2|-
CASSADPDILNYEQYF
TGTGCCAGCAGCGCCGACCCCGACATTCTCAACTACGAGCAGTACTTC
>-|TRBJ1-1|TRBV5-6|-
CASSLVTSTVNTEAFF
TGTGCCAGCAGCTTGGTAACCTCAACGGTGAACACTGAAGCTTTCTTT
>once|TRBJ2-3|TRBV27|-
CASSFITDTQYF
TGTGCCAGCAGTTTTATCACAGATACGCAGTATTTT
>-|TRBJ1-4|TRBV5-6|-
CASSPRNEKLFF
TGTGCCAGCAGCCCTCGTAATGAAAAACTGTTTTTT
>once|TRBJ2-7|TRBV7-9|TRBD2
CASSLRTSGPYEQYF
TGTGCCAGCAGCTTACGGACTAGCGGCCCCTACGAGCAGTACTTC
>-|TRBJ1-5|TRBV6-5|-
CASSPRRGQPQHF
TGTGCCAGCAGCCCGAGGCGCGGTCAGCCCCAGCATTTT
>-|TRBJ1-1|TRBV7-9|-
CASSLPRAYTEAFF
TGTGCCAGCAGCTTACCGAGGGCCTACACTGAAGCTTTCTTT
>-|TRBJ1-1|TRBV11-2|-
CASSLGAEAFF
TGTGCCAGCAGCCTCGGTGCTGAAGCTTTCTTT
>-|TRBJ2-7|TRBV5-1|TRBD1
CASSLPTGSHEQYF
TGCGCCAGCAGCCTTCCGACAGGGTCCCACGAGCAGTACTTC
>-|TRBJ1-5|TRBV5-8|TRBD1
CASSLWTGETYQPQHF
TGTGCCAGCAGCCTCTGGACAGGGGAAACTTATCAGCCCCAGCATTTT
>-|TRBJ1-3|TRBV28|TRBD1
CASSDRGYTIYF
TGTGCCAGCAGCGACAGGGGTTACACCATATATTTT
>-|TRBJ2-3|TRBV18|-
CASSPTHRSDTQYF
TGTGCCAGCTCACCTACCCACAGGTCAGATACGCAGTATTTT
>-|TRBJ2-3|TRBV7-8|TRBD2
CASSLPGLAGVKVLLDTQYF
TGTGCCAGCAGCTTACCGGGACTAGCGGGAGTAAAGGTCCTACTAGATACGCAGTATTTT
>-|TRBJ1-4|TRBV30|-
CACRGGSGEKLFF
TGTGCCTGCCGGGGGGGGTCTGGTGAAAAACTGTTTTTT
>-|TRBJ2-1|TRBV18|TRBD1
CASSLSFGTGGYNEQFF
TGTGCCAGCTCACTTTCTTTTGGGACAGGGGGCTACAATGAGCAGTTCTTC
>-|TRBJ1-4|TRBV28|-
CASKTATNEKLFF
TGTGCCAGCAAGACAGCAACTAATGAAAAACTGTTTTTT
>-|TRBJ2-1|TRBV5-4|-
CASSLRQSSYNEQFF
TGTGCCAGCAGCCTCCGACAGTCCTCCTACAATGAGCAGTTCTTC
>-|TRBJ2-5|TRBV10-3|TRBD1
CAISGSGTGEETQYF
TGTGCCATCAGTGGTTCAGGGACAGGGGAAGAGACCCAGTACTTC
>-|TRBJ2-7|TRBV6-1|TRBD2
CASRLAGDEQYF
TGTGCCAGCAGACTAGCGGGAGACGAGCAGTACTTC
>-|TRBJ2-3|TRBV5-4|TRBD2
CASSLGLAGSTDTQYF
TGTGCCAGCAGCTTGGGACTAGCGGGATCTACAGATACGCAGTATTTT
>-|TRBJ2-7|TRBV30|-
CAWSGTGTSWGEQYF
TGTGCCTGGAGCGGAACGGGGACATCCTGGGGGGAGCAGTACTTC
>-|TRBJ1-1|TRBV5-1|-
CASSLEANTEAFF
TGCGCCAGCAGCTTAGAGGCGAACACTGAAGCTTTCTTT
>-|TRBJ1-1|TRBV6-5|-
CASRQTGLDEAFF
TGTGCCAGCAGGCAGACAGGATTGGATGAAGCTTTCTTT
>-|TRBJ2-1|TRBV7-9|TRBD2
CASSLGLAGNNEQFF
TGTGCCAGCAGCCTGGGACTAGCGGGAAACAATGAGCAGTTCTTC
>once|TRBJ1-5|TRBV7-2|-
CASSPQSMQPNQPQHF
TGTGCCAGCAGCCCTCAGTCGATGCAACCCAATCAGCCCCAGCATTTT
>-|TRBJ2-2|TRBV19|-
CASRKDYLNTGELFF
TGTGCCAGTAGAAAGGACTATTTGAACACCGGGGAGCTGTTTTTT
>-|TRBJ2-7|TRBV5-3|TRBD2
CARSLEGGREGYEQYF
TGTGCCAGAAGCTTGGAGGGCGGGAGGGAGGGGTACGAGCAGTACTTC
>once|TRBJ2-5|TRBV30|-
CAWSISGAKTQYF
TGTGCCTGGAGTATCTCAGGGGCCAAGACCCAGTACTTC
>-|TRBJ2-5|TRBV18|-
CASSPGGLETQYF
TGTGCCAGCTCACCAGGGGGACTGGAGACCCAGTACTTC
>-|TRBJ1-5|TRBV6-5|TRBD1
CASSRDRDQPQHF
TGTGCCAGCAGTCGGGACAGGGATCAGCCCCAGCATTTT
>once|TRBJ1-5|TRBV27|TRBD1
CASSFRTGRQPQHF
TGTGCCAGCAGTTTCCGGACAGGGAGGCAGCCCCAGCATTTT
>-|TRBJ2-3|TRBV5-1|TRBD2
CASRAGGDTDTQYF
TGCGCCAGCAGGGCGGGAGGGGACACAGATACGCAGTATTTT
>-|TRBJ2-7|TRBV28|-
CASSPLYEQYF
TGTGCCAGCAGTCCTCTTTACGAGCAGTACTTC
>-|TRBJ2-1|TRBV2|-
CASRITTGSQFF
TGTGCCAGCAGAATTACTACAGGGTCGCAGTTCTTC
>once|TRBJ2-4|TRBV30|TRBD2
CAWRRIRREVKNIQYF
TGTGCCTGGAGAAGAATTCGGCGGGAGGTCAAAAACATTCAGTACTTC
>-|TRBJ1-1|TRBV18|TRBD1
CASSLGQMNTEAFF
TGTGCCAGCTCACTGGGACAGATGAACACTGAAGCTTTCTTT
>-|TRBJ2-5|TRBV18|-
CASSPGTRGATQYF
TGTGCCAGCTCACCCGGGACCCGCGGGGCGACCCAGTACTTC
>-|TRBJ2-7|TRBV30|TRBD2
CAWSKLAGAREQYF
TGTGCCTGGAGCAAACTAGCGGGAGCCCGCGAGCAGTACTTC
>-|TRBJ1-2|TRBV19|-
CASSHGVAGDWDGYTF
TGTGCCAGTAGCCATGGAGTGGCAGGGGATTGGGATGGCTACACCTTC
>-|TRBJ1-5|TRBV18|-
CASSPQNFPRDQPQHF
TGTGCCAGCTCACCTCAAAACTTCCCCCGGGATCAGCCCCAGCATTTT
>-|TRBJ1-2|TRBV7-9|-
CASSLRGEYGYGYTF
TGTGCCAGCAGCTTAAGGGGCGAGTATGGTTATGGCTACACCTTC
>-|TRBJ2-5|TRBV18|-
CTRWETQYF
TGTACCCGGTGGGAGACCCAGTACTTC
>-|TRBJ2-2|TRBV23-1|TRBD2
CASIQTSGKVAGTGELFF
TGCGCCAGCATTCAGACTAGCGGGAAAGTGGCCGGCACCGGGGAGCTGTTTTTT
>-|TRBJ1-1|TRBV29-1|TRBD1
CSVDVAGQGAEAFF
TGCAGCGTCGACGTAGCGGGACAGGGCGCCGAAGCTTTCTTT
>-|TRBJ2-3|TRBV5-1|TRBD1
CASSLGRGQGTDTQYF
TGCGCCAGCAGCTTGGGTCGCGGACAGGGCACAGATACGCAGTATTTT
>-|TRBJ2-1|TRBV27|TRBD1
CASSPGTGYEQFF
TGTGCCAGCAGTCCCGGGACAGGGTATGAGCAGTTCTTC